Reported below is one TCR beta chain. The data were obtained in a study of blood T cells in healthy people across ages. Together with a sample-barcoded 5' primer, a J-beta primer mix was included in a second PCR lasting about 6 to 11 cycles. TCRdb called the 5' RACE reads again in MiXCR, with one record for every CDR3 protein. The data hold some 1.5 million distinct CDR3 sequences, with about 28% observed a single time. The germline gives CDR1 MNHNS, CDR2 SASEGT. The CDR3 spans 15 residues. With 4 bases removed from V and 6 bases from J, the gap between germline ends came to 16 bases. The V call is TRBV6-1, the J call TRBJ2-1; unclear D gene. This receptor was obtained from a woman aged 25 to 39 in good health. Sequencing was performed on blood. CDR3 in DNA: TGTGCCAGCAGTGTTCGGCGAGCGAGTGTCAATGAGCAGTTCTTC. It encodes CASSVRRASVNEQFF.